This T cell receptor beta chain was recovered during a study of CD8 T cells in Susac syndrome. On the study more broadly: There were over 5 sequenced Susac syndrome patients with active disease and 8 or 9 in remission.

Roughly 0.45 to 1 ug RNA was reverse transcribed with random hexamers. An immunoSEQ multiplex PCR generated amplified TCR beta CDR3 products spanning 54 Vbeta and 13 Jbeta. One entry per CDR3 protein results from TCRdb running MiXCR on the immunoSEQ multiplex PCR reads. The table records around 170,000 distinct CDR3 sequences, 94% of them present only once. The sequenced target, TCR beta, came from blood CD8+ and CD4+ T cells. FACS enriched CD8+ TEMRA cells, while bulk CD8+ and CD4+ were negatively isolated. The germline V and J ends were trimmed by 1 base and 7 bases, with 13 bases remaining between them. CDR3 size: 14 residues. CDR1 is SGHTA and CDR2 is FQGNSA in the germline V gene.

The clonotype originates from a human donor with Susac syndrome. The sample comprised CD4+ T cells from PBMCs. The chain carries TRBV7-2 and TRBJ1-2, with a weak D call TRBD1 (6 bases). The CDR3 loop is CASSLEQGITGYTF. The CDR3 bases are TGTGCCAGCAGCTTAGAACAGGGAATAACTGGCTACACCTTC.